This T cell receptor (beta chain) was recovered during a study of T cells after posttransplantation cyclophosphamide. With V trimmed by 11 bases and J by 5 bases, 18 bases remained unmatched. This CDR3 has 15 amino acids. Per the germline V gene, CDR1 is MGHRA and CDR2 is YSYEKL. To note about this clone: Its antigen remains unidentified.

TCRdb keeps only in-frame clones here, not all; method: immunoSEQ multiplex PCR. The repertoire holds 8,000 or so clones, with 90% as singletons. Study-wide results and caveats: Donor-recipient repertoire similarity was low at 1-2 months, rising over year one. TRB clonality was highly associated with recipient CMV seropositivity and reactivation. TRB overlap between skin or GI tissue T cells and blood was limited.

Busulfan-fludarabine conditioning, marrow transplant, and cyclophosphamide on days +3 and +4 were administered. This receptor was obtained from a female patient aged 45-65 years who received an allogeneic stem cell transplant from a related donor, was CMV-positive, and had no GVHD. Among the T cells, some may be from the graft donor. The chain combines TRBV4-1 with TRBJ2-7, with TRBD1 matching over 7 bases. This specimen was CD4+ T cells sorted from blood, taken approximately 45 months after allogeneic stem cell transplant with posttransplant cyclophosphamide. CDR3 DNA: TGCGCCCCTGGCCCCAGACAGGGTTCTCGCGACGAGCAGTACTTC. Amino acids: CAPGPRQGSRDEQYF.